By share, the clone carrying this TCR beta chain ranks as large. As yet, its antigen is unknown. This sample was included in a study of circulating CD8 cells and anti-PD-1 response in melanoma. Study-level information: Nivolumab was given intravenously at 3 mg/kg every 2 weeks. Complete or partial response defined responders; stable or progressive disease, non-responders.

Sorting of live CD3+CD8+TCRalphabeta+ cells by PD-1 and/or TIGIT gave four subsets. The QIAseq Immune Repertoire TCR panel built the libraries from roughly 15 ng of total RNA. MiXCR, run by TCRdb on the reads, gives a single entry per CDR3 protein. The table lists roughly 210 distinct CDR3 sequences, around 3.1% of them singletons, with approximately 40% in the top ten. Study-wide results and limits: Most experiments lacked replicates.

The CDR3 runs 15 residues. Germline V gene lookup returns CDR1 MNHNY and CDR2 SVGAGI (reference sequence). V dropped 6 bases and J dropped 6 bases, with 18 bases sitting between them. The material sequenced was CD8+ T cells from PBMCs, taken at baseline or after one month of anti-PD-1 therapy (not recorded which). This clonotype was obtained from a human donor with melanoma. This chain uses TRBV6-6 with TRBJ2-1; tentative D call: TRBD1 (5 bases). The CDR3 here is CASSPGLGVGNEQFF. The CDR3 DNA reads TGTGCCAGCAGCCCCGGATTAGGGGTGGGCAATGAGCAGTTCTTC.